The entry below describes one T cell receptor (beta chain). The antigen is unknown. The sample originates from a study of shared clonotypes between healthy human individuals. The study, taken as a whole, reports: A handful of donors showed sharing of approximately 4.7% of naive CD4 clonotypes. Sorted-subset sequencing was shown by rarefaction to be incomplete despite large depth.

Some clones are missing from TCRdb's copy, which holds only in-frame ones; the method was immunoSEQ multiplex PCR. The sample records under 2.5 million clones, around 93% being singletons. V was pared by 4 bases and J by 6 bases, with 8 bases of the junction left unmatched. The CDR3 is 14 residues long. CDR1 is KGHSH, CDR2 LQKENI, per germline. The chain couples TRBV18 to TRBJ2-7; TRBD1 agrees at 8 bases. The clonotype originates from a man between 18 and 35 years old in good health. Some clones in this sample may be carry-over from other donors' samples. What was sequenced was naive CD4+ T cells from PBMCs. Specified subset: CD45RA+ positively selected. This CDR3 is CASSLVTGAIEQYF. DNA of the CDR3: TGTGCCAGCTCACTTGTGACAGGGGCCATCGAGCAGTACTTC.